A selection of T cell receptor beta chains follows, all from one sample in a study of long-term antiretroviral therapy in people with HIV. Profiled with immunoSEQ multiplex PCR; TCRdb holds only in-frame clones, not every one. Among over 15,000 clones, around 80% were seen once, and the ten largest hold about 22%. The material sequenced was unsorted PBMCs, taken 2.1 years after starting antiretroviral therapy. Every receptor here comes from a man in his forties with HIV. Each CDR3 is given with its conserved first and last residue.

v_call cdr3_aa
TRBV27 CASSLSAGTISYEQYF
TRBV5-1 CASSPLAGEGYGYTF
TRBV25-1 CASSEGHESGPQHF
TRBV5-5 CASSFPTTDTQYF
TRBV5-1 CASSSRGRGGYYGYTF
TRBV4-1 CASSQDGSDFSGNTIYF
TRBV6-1 CASTWGLSYEQYF
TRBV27 CASSSPLGANTEAFF
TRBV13 CASSLWEEQYF
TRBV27 CASSKDSYEQYF